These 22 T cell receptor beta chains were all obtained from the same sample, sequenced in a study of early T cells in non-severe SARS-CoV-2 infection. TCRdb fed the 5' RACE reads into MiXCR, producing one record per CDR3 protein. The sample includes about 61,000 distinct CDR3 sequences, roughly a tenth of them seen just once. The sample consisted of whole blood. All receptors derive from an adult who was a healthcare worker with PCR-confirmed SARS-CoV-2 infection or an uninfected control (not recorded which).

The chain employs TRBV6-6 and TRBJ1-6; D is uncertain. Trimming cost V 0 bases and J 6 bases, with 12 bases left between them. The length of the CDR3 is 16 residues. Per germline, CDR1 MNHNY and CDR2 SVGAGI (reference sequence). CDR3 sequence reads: CASSYSMSGRNSPLHF. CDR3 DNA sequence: TGTGCCAGCAGTTACTCGATGTCAGGCCGTAATTCACCCCTCCACTTT.

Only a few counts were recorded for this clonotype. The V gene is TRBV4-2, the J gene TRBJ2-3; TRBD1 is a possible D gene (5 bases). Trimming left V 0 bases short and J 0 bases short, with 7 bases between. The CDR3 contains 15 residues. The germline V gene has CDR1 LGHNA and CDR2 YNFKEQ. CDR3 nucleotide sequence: TGTGCCAGCAGCCAAGAACGGACAAGCACAGATACGCAGTATTTT. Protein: CASSQERTSTDTQYF.

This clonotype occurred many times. CDR3 in DNA: TGTGCCAGCAGTCCGAGGACAGGGGGGAACACTGAAGCTTTCTTT. Its translation is CASSPRTGGNTEAFF. The chain recombines TRBV12-3 or TRBV12-4 with TRBJ1-1; 10 nucleotides line up with TRBD1. J lost 1 base, V lost 5 bases, and 4 bases had no gene match. This CDR3 region has 15 residues.

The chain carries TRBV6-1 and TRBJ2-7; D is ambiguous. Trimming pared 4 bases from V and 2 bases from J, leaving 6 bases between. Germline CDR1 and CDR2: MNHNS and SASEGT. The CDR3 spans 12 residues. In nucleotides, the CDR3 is TGTGCCAGCAGTGGCTCTACCTACGAGCAGTACGTC. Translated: CASSGSTYEQYV.

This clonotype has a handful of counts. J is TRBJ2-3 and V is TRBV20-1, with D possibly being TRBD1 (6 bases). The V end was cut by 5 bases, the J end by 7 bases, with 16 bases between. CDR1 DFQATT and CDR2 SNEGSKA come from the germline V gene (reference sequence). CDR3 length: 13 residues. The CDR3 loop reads CSAHSGVQNTQYF. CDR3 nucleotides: TGCAGTGCTCACTCAGGGGTGCAGAATACGCAGTATTTT.

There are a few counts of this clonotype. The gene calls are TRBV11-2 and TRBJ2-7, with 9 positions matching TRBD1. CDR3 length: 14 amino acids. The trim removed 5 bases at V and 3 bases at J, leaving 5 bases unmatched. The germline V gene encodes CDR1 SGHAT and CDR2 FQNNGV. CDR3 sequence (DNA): TGTGCCAGCAGCCTTGGGACAGGGATCTACGAGCAGTACGTC. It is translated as CASSLGTGIYEQYV.

The CDR3 region is CAWSPSGGLADTQYF. In DNA form, the CDR3 reads TGTGCCTGGAGTCCTAGCGGGGGCCTGGCAGATACGCAGTATTTT. The chain recombines TRBV30 with TRBJ2-3, with 10 nucleotides matching TRBD2. The V gene end was trimmed by 2 bases and the J gene end by 4 bases; junction bases not matched to a gene: 6. The CDR3 runs to 15 residues. The germline V gene has CDR1 GTSNPN and CDR2 SVGIG (reference sequence). The variable domain in full, with the rest retrieved from reference TRBV30 and TRBJ2-3, is SQTIHQWPATLVQPVGSPLSLECTVEGTSNPNLYWYRQAAGRGLQLLFYSVGIGQISSEVPQNLSASRPQDRQFILSSKKLLLSDSGFYLCAWSPSGGLADTQYFGPGTRLTVL.

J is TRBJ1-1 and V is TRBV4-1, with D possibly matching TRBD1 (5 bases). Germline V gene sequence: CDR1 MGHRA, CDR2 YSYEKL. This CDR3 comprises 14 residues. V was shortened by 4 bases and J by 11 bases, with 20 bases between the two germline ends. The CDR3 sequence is CASSLPWSRGEAFF. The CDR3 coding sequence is TGCGCCAGCAGCCTTCCCTGGAGTAGGGGAGAGGCTTTCTTT.

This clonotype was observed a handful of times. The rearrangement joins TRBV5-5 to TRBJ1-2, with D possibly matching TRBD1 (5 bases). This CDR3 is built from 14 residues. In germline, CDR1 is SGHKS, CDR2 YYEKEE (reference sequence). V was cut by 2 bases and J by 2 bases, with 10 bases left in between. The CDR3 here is CASSLQDGNYGYTF. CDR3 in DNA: TGTGCCAGCAGCTTACAGGACGGGAACTATGGCTACACCTTC.

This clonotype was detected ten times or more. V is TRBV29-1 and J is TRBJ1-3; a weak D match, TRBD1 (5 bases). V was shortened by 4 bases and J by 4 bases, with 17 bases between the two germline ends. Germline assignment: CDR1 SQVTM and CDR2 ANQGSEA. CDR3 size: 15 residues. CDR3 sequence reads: CSVGVDRSRGNTIYF. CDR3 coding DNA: TGCAGCGTTGGGGTCGACAGATCCAGAGGAAACACCATATATTTT.

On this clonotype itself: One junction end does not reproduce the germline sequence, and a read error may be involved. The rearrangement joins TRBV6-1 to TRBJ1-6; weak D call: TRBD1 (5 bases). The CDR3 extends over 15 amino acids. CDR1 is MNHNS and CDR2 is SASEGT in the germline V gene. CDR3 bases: TGTGCCTGCAGCCCCGGAGGGGAGGGCAGGACACCCCTCCACTTT. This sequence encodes CACSPGGEGRTPLHF.

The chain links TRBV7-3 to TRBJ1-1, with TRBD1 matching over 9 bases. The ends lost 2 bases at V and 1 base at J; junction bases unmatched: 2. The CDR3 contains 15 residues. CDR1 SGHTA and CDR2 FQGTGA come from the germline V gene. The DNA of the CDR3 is TGTGCCAGCAGCTTACAGACAGGGGGGAACACTGAAGCTTTCTTT. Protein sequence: CASSLQTGGNTEAFF.

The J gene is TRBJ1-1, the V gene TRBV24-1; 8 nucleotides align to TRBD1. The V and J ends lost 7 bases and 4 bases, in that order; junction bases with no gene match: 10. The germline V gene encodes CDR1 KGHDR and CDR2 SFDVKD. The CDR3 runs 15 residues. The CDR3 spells CATRSGGATGTEAFF. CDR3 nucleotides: TGTGCCACCAGATCAGGGGGCGCGACGGGCACTGAAGCTTTCTTT.

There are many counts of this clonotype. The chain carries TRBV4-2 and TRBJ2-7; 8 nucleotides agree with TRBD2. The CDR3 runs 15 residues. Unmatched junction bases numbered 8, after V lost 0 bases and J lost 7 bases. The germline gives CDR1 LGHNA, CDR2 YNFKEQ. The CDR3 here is CASSQDPQRGREQYV. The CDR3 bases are TGTGCCAGCAGCCAAGATCCCCAGCGGGGGAGGGAGCAGTACGTC.

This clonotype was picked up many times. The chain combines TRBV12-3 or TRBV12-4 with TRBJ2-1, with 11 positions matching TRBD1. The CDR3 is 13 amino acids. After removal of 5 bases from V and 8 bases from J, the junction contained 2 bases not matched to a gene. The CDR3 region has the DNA TGTGCCAGCAGTATGGGACAGGGGGATGAGCAGTTCTTC. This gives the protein CASSMGQGDEQFF.

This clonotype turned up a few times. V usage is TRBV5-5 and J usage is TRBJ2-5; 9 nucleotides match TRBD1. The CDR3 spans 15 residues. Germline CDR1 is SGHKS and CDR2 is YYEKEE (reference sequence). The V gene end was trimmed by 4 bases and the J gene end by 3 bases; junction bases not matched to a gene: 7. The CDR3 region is CASSSQGQGKETQYF. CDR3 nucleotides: TGTGCCAGCAGCAGTCAGGGACAGGGTAAAGAGACCCAGTACTTC.

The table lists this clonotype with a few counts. The CDR3 spells CASGLSWNQPQHF. In nucleotides, the CDR3 is TGTGCCAGTGGGTTATCGTGGAATCAGCCCCAGCATTTT. This rearrangement joins TRBV19 to TRBJ1-5; no definite D call. With 8 bases removed from V and 4 bases from J, the gap between germline ends came to 12 bases. The CDR3 totals 13 residues. The germline V gene has CDR1 LNHDA and CDR2 SQIVND (reference sequence).

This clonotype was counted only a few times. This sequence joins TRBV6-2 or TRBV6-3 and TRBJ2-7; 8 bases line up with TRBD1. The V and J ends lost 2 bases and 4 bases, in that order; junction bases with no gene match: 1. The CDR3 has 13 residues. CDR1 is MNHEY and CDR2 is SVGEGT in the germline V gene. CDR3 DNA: TGTGCCAGCAGTTACAACAGGGGGTACGAGCAGTACGTC. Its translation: CASSYNRGYEQYV.

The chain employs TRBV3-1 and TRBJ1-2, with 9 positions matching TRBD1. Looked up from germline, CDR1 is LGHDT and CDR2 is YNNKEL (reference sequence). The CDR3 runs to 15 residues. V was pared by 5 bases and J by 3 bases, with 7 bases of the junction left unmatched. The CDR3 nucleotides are TGTGCCAGCAGCGAAAACAGGGGGCCGCACTATGGCTACACCTTC. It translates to CASSENRGPHYGYTF. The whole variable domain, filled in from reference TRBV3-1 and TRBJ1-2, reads DTAVSQTPKYLVTQMGNDKSIKCEQNLGHDTMYWYKQDSKKFLKIMFSYNNKELIINETVPNRFSPKSPDKAHLNLHINSLELGDSAVYFCASSENRGPHYGYTFGSGTRLTVV.

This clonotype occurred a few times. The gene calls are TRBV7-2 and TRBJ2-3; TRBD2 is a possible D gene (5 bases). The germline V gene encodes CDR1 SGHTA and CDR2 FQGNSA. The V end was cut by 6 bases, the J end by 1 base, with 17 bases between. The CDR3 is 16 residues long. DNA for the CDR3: TGTGCCAGCAGTTTCCAGTTCGGGATGGGCACAGATACGCAGTATTTT. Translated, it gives CASSFQFGMGTDTQYF.

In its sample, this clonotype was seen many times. CDR3 sequence (DNA): TGTGCCAGCTGTATGCGGTATAATTCACCCCTCCACTTT. It codes for CASCMRYNSPLHF. The chain joins TRBV2 to TRBJ1-6; no clear D gene. The length of the CDR3 is 13 residues. Trimming stripped 8 bases from V and 4 bases from J, with 9 bases between. The germline gives CDR1 SNHLY, CDR2 FYNNEI.

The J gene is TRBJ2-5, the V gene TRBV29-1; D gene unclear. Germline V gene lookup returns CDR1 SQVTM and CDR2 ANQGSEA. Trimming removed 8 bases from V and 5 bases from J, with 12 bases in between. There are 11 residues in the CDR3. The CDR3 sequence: CSLHDLETQYF. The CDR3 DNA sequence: TGCAGCCTTCACGACTTGGAGACCCAGTACTTC.